The 13 T cell receptor beta chains given below trace back to one sample, sequenced in a study of T cells after yellow fever vaccination. TCRdb itself ran the 5' RACE reads through MiXCR, one entry per CDR3 protein. Here the sample spans about 360,000 distinct CDR3 sequences, 6.2% being singletons. The input for sequencing was PBMCs, taken 5 days after the yellow fever booster vaccination. Every receptor here comes from a man under 40 who received the YFV17D yellow fever vaccine.

Many counts were recorded for this clonotype. The CDR3 DNA follows: TGTGCCAGCAGTAGGACTAGCGACGAGCAGTACTTC. The encoded protein is CASSRTSDEQYF. J is TRBJ2-7 and V is TRBV12-3 or TRBV12-4, with 9 bases fitting TRBD2. V lost 5 bases and J lost 5; bases outside the gene matches: 1. The CDR3 is 12 amino acids.

The chain uses TRBV28 and TRBJ1-6, with 12 bases fitting TRBD1. CDR1 and CDR2 (germline): MDHEN, SYDVKM. This CDR3 spans 15 amino acids. V shed 6 bases, J shed 7 bases, and the junction held 4 bases outside the gene matches. CDR3 loop: CASRSGQGANSPLHF. The CDR3 nucleotides read TGTGCCAGCAGATCGGGACAGGGGGCAAATTCACCCCTCCACTTT.

This clonotype appeared many times. This chain joins TRBV7-8 and TRBJ1-5; D is perhaps TRBD1 (5 bases). The length of the CDR3 is 13 residues. The V end was cut by 5 bases, the J end by 4 bases, with 9 bases between. Germline V gene data show CDR1 as SGHVS and CDR2 as FQNEAQ. The CDR3, as DNA: TGTGCCAGCAGCAAAGACAGAAATCAGCCCCAGCATTTT. Amino acid sequence: CASSKDRNQPQHF.

The genes are TRBV10-3 and TRBJ1-2; no clear D gene. The ends were cut back, 3 bases at V and 8 bases at J, with 10 bases in the middle. The V gene's germline CDR1 is ENHRY and CDR2 SYGVKD. CDR3 length: 12 residues. The CDR3: CAISETGSGYTF. DNA for the CDR3: TGTGCCATCAGTGAAACGGGAAGCGGCTACACCTTC.

This clonotype was counted a few times. The chain links TRBV4-2 to TRBJ2-2; 8 bases fit TRBD1. Germline CDR1 LGHNA, CDR2 YNFKEQ. Losses at the gene ends were 2 bases for V and 3 bases for J; bases not matched to a gene: 14. The CDR3 runs to 19 residues. DNA of the CDR3: TGTGCCAGCAGCCAACCCGGGACAGGATTTGGGGAATACACCGGGGAGCTGTTTTTT. Translating gives CASSQPGTGFGEYTGELFF.

The CDR3 nucleotides read TGTGCCAGCAGTAAACTCCGGGACACATTGGATCAGCCCCAGCATTTT. This sequence encodes CASSKLRDTLDQPQHF. The chain carries TRBV6-1 and TRBJ1-5; weak D call: TRBD1 (6 bases). The CDR3 length is 16 residues. Germline CDR1 reads MNHNS; CDR2 reads SASEGT. V lost 5 bases and J lost 5, with 19 bases in between.

The chain uses TRBV11-2 and TRBJ2-5, with D possibly TRBD1 on 6 matching bases. This CDR3 comprises 12 residues. The ends were cut back, 5 bases at V and 5 bases at J, with 9 bases in the middle. Germline V gene lookup returns CDR1 SGHAT and CDR2 FQNNGV. In nucleotides, the CDR3 is TGTGCCAGCAGCATTGACAGGGAGACCCAGTACTTC. Translated: CASSIDRETQYF.

The CDR3 is CASIRTRSGGPSEQFF. DNA of the CDR3: TGTGCCAGCATCCGTACCCGGTCGGGAGGACCCAGTGAGCAGTTCTTC. V gene TRBV5-6 combines with J gene TRBJ2-1; TRBD2 agrees at 7 bases. Looked up from germline, CDR1 is SGHDT and CDR2 is YYEEEE. The trim removed 6 bases at V and 9 bases at J, leaving 18 bases unmatched. The CDR3 is 16 residues long.

This clonotype showed up just a few times. The V call is TRBV7-3, the J call TRBJ1-2; possibly TRBD1 for D (5 bases). The CDR3 runs to 12 residues. Germline lookup yields CDR1 SGHTA and CDR2 FQGTGA. With 5 bases removed from V and 8 bases from J, the gap between germline ends came to 12 bases. This chain's CDR3 is CASSKGPQGYTF. The CDR3 DNA is TGTGCCAGCAGCAAGGGACCTCAGGGCTACACCTTC. Filled out from reference TRBV7-3 and TRBJ1-2, the complete variable domain reads GAGVSQTPSNKVTEKGKYVELRCDPISGHTALYWYRQSLGQGPEFLIYFQGTGAADDSGLPNDRFFAVRPEGSVSTLKIQRTERGDSAVYLCASSKGPQGYTFGSGTRLTVV.

V gene TRBV5-6 combines with J gene TRBJ2-3, with 8 positions matching TRBD2. The CDR3 is made up of 18 amino acids. The germline CDR1 and CDR2 sequences are SGHDT and YYEEEE. The V segment lost 2 bases and the J segment 6 bases; nucleotides outside the gene matches: 17. The CDR3 DNA reads as TGTGCCAGCAGCTTCGGGTTGTTGATCGGGAGGGCCGAGGATACGCAGTATTTT. It codes for CASSFGLLIGRAEDTQYF.

In this sample, this clonotype turned up a few times. V and J are TRBV6-1 and TRBJ1-1, with D uncertain. Germline V gene sequence: CDR1 MNHNS, CDR2 SASEGT. Trimming left V 8 bases short and J 4 bases short, with 11 bases between. The CDR3 extends over 12 amino acids. CDR3 region: CASSVVGTEAFF. The CDR3, as DNA: TGTGCCAGCTCGGTGGTAGGCACTGAAGCTTTCTTT.

This rearrangement joins TRBV20-1 to TRBJ2-7; no clear D. In germline, CDR1 is DFQATT, CDR2 SNEGSKA (reference sequence). Trimming stripped 3 bases from V and 3 bases from J, with 6 bases between. The CDR3 is 11 amino acids. CDR3 protein: CSARRFYEQYF. DNA of the CDR3: TGCAGTGCTAGGAGATTCTACGAGCAGTACTTC.

This clonotype was counted a few times. The rearrangement links TRBV20-1 to TRBJ1-1, with 7 nucleotides matching TRBD1. This CDR3 comprises 15 residues. Germline V gene lookup returns CDR1 DFQATT and CDR2 SNEGSKA (reference sequence). J was trimmed by 0 bases and V by 4 bases; bases with no gene match: 8. The CDR3 is CSATGLQGMNTEAFF. The CDR3 nucleotides are TGCAGTGCTACGGGTCTACAGGGGATGAACACTGAAGCTTTCTTT.